These T cell receptor beta chains were read from a single sample in a study of spatial heterogeneity in lung cancer. TCRdb independently ran MiXCR on the 5' RACE reads; one entry per CDR3 protein. The data show approximately 44,000 distinct CDR3 sequences, approximately 10% seen once. The sequenced sample was PBMCs, obtained at surgery. Receptor source: a female donor with early-stage non-small cell lung cancer. Each CDR3 is given with its conserved first and last residue. The D gene is left open where the match is weak. Clone size is shown for a subset of rows, as once, few, many or a class of expanded clone.

>TRBJ2-3|many|TRBV7-9|-
CASSPTDTDTQYF
TGTGCCAGCAGCCCGACCGACACAGATACGCAGTATTTT
>TRBJ2-1|many|TRBV29-1|TRBD1
CSASDRAGEQFF
TGCAGCGCTTCAGACAGGGCGGGTGAGCAGTTCTTC
>TRBJ2-3|-|TRBV15|TRBD2
CATSREPSGGAYTQYF
TGTGCCACCAGCAGAGAGCCTAGCGGGGGTGCGTATACGCAGTATTTT
>TRBJ2-3|many|TRBV2|TRBD1
CASSLLGTGRDTQYF
TGTGCCAGCAGCTTATTAGGGACAGGGAGAGATACGCAGTATTTT
>TRBJ2-1|few|TRBV25-1|-
CASSEVGQAVDNEQFF
TGTGCCAGCAGTGAAGTGGGCCAGGCGGTTGACAATGAGCAGTTCTTC
>TRBJ2-3|few|TRBV2|-
CASSVLGGTDTQYF
TGTGCCAGCAGTGTCTTGGGGGGCACAGATACGCAGTATTTT
>TRBJ1-1|-|TRBV6-5|-
CASSYRGAGEAFF
TGTGCCAGCAGTTACCGAGGGGCAGGTGAAGCTTTCTTT
>TRBJ1-6|many|TRBV20-1|-
CSASDRARNSPLHF
TGCAGTGCTAGTGATAGGGCTAGGAATTCACCCCTCCACTTT
>TRBJ2-3|few|TRBV5-4|-
CASSPARALAHGTDTQYF
TGTGCCAGCAGCCCGGCACGAGCCCTAGCCCATGGCACAGATACGCAGTATTTT
>TRBJ2-1|-|TRBV7-6|-
CASSPRGGRGQFF
TGTGCCAGCAGCCCCCGAGGGGGTAGGGGGCAGTTCTTC
>TRBJ2-1|-|TRBV7-2|-
CASSLRTSPTLNEQFF
TGTGCCAGCAGCTTACGTACTAGCCCCACCCTCAATGAGCAGTTCTTC
>TRBJ2-3|few|TRBV7-9|TRBD2
CASSLVRGGFTSTDTQYF
TGTGCCAGCAGCTTGGTTCGCGGGGGGTTCACTAGCACAGATACGCAGTATTTT
>TRBJ1-1|medium-sized|TRBV4-2|-
CASSRGDAGNPEAFF
TGTGCCAGCAGCCGAGGGGACGCAGGGAATCCTGAAGCTTTCTTT
>TRBJ2-7|many|TRBV7-9|TRBD1
CASSYPGQEPSTTYEQYF
TGTGCCAGCAGCTATCCGGGACAGGAACCATCGACAACCTACGAGCAGTACTTC
>TRBJ2-3|-|TRBV5-4|TRBD2
CASSSPSGSGDTQYF
TGTGCCAGCAGCTCCCCTAGCGGTTCGGGGGATACGCAGTATTTT
>TRBJ1-4|few|TRBV28|TRBD1
CAGSTGGREKLFF
TGTGCCGGATCGACAGGGGGTAGGGAAAAACTGTTTTTT
>TRBJ2-5|-|TRBV6-2/TRBV6-3|TRBD1
CASSRRTGASETQYF
TGTGCCAGCAGTCGACGGACAGGGGCCTCGGAGACCCAGTACTTC
>TRBJ2-1|-|TRBV7-2|TRBD2
CASSLTGLAGVNEQFF
TGTGCCAGCAGCTTAACGGGACTAGCGGGGGTCAATGAGCAGTTCTTC
>TRBJ2-7|-|TRBV5-1|TRBD1
CASSLGGTGDHEQYF
TGCGCCAGCAGCTTGGGTGGGACAGGGGATCACGAGCAGTACTTC
>TRBJ1-5|few|TRBV10-2|-
CASSDQALYQPQHF
TGCGCCAGCAGTGACCAGGCCCTTTATCAGCCCCAGCATTTT
>TRBJ1-3|few|TRBV7-9|TRBD1
CASSLGGQVSGNTIYF
TGTGCCAGCAGCTTAGGCGGACAGGTCTCTGGAAACACCATATATTTT
>TRBJ2-7|-|TRBV2|-
CASRRTPSSYEQYF
TGTGCCAGCAGAAGGACACCAAGCTCCTACGAGCAGTACTTC
>TRBJ1-1|many|TRBV7-3|TRBD1
CASSLNPRGSKTEAFF
TGTGCCAGCAGCTTAAATCCCAGGGGGTCAAAGACTGAAGCTTTCTTT
>TRBJ1-2|-|TRBV18|TRBD1
CASSGTGGGYTF
TGTGCCAGCTCAGGGACAGGAGGGGGCTACACCTTC
>TRBJ1-1|-|TRBV6-2/TRBV6-3|TRBD1
CASRGQMNTEAFF
TGTGCCAGCAGGGGACAGATGAACACTGAAGCTTTCTTT
>TRBJ2-2|-|TRBV28|-
CASTLGGSHTGELFF
TGTGCCAGCACTTTGGGGGGATCTCACACCGGGGAGCTGTTTTTT
>TRBJ2-2|-|TRBV14|-
CASSSIGRVNTGELFF
TGTGCCAGCAGTTCAATCGGTCGGGTGAACACCGGGGAGCTGTTTTTT
>TRBJ1-2|many|TRBV20-1|-
CSARTVNYGYTF
TGCAGTGCGAGGACGGTGAACTATGGCTACACCTTC
>TRBJ1-2|few|TRBV4-2|-
CASSQDQGGNYGYTF
TGTGCCAGCAGCCAAGATCAAGGAGGGAACTATGGCTACACCTTC
>TRBJ2-1|few|TRBV20-1|TRBD2
CSARSTSAVWQFF
TGCAGTGCTAGGTCGACTAGCGCGGTCTGGCAGTTCTTC
>TRBJ1-1|few|TRBV6-1|-
CASSENKGNTEAFF
TGTGCCAGCAGTGAAAATAAGGGAAACACTGAAGCTTTCTTT
>TRBJ1-1|-|TRBV6-1|-
CASMGRRNTEAFF
TGTGCCAGTATGGGACGGCGGAACACTGAAGCTTTCTTT
>TRBJ1-1|many|TRBV9|-
CASSVNSGDTEAFF
TGTGCCAGCAGCGTAAACAGCGGGGACACTGAAGCTTTCTTT
>TRBJ2-1|few|TRBV12-3/TRBV12-4|-
CASSREGSSYNEQFF
TGTGCCAGCAGCCGAGAGGGGAGCTCCTACAATGAGCAGTTCTTC
>TRBJ1-2|many|TRBV12-3/TRBV12-4|-
CASSQRDPSNYGYTF
TGTGCCAGCAGCCAACGGGACCCATCCAACTATGGCTACACCTTC
>TRBJ2-7|few|TRBV9|TRBD2
CASSSSAGLSYEQYF
TGTGCCAGCAGCTCCTCAGCGGGGCTCTCCTACGAGCAGTACTTC
>TRBJ1-5|-|TRBV19|-
CASSADWDPNQPQHF
TGTGCCAGTAGTGCCGACTGGGACCCCAATCAGCCCCAGCATTTT
>TRBJ1-1|-|TRBV5-1|-
CASRQQGDTEAFF
TGCGCCAGCCGACAACAGGGTGACACTGAAGCTTTCTTT
>TRBJ2-1|few|TRBV29-1|-
CSTSTGSSYNEQFF
TGCAGCACTTCCACCGGGAGCTCCTACAATGAGCAGTTCTTC
>TRBJ2-1|few|TRBV12-3/TRBV12-4|TRBD2
CASSLGLAAGNEQFF
TGTGCCAGCAGTTTGGGACTAGCGGCAGGTAATGAGCAGTTCTTC
>TRBJ2-3|-|TRBV12-3/TRBV12-4|-
CASSPGWADTQYF
TGTGCCAGCAGCCCCGGGTGGGCAGATACGCAGTATTTT
>TRBJ2-5|many|TRBV7-2|TRBD1
CASSLAQAGGQETQYF
TGTGCCAGCAGCTTAGCTCAGGCAGGGGGTCAAGAGACCCAGTACTTC
>TRBJ2-7|-|TRBV2|-
CASSDPYEQYF
TGTGCCAGCAGCGACCCCTACGAGCAGTACTTC
>TRBJ2-7|-|TRBV29-1|TRBD2
CSVVRSSGPYEQYF
TGCAGCGTTGTCCGTTCTAGCGGGCCCTACGAGCAGTACTTC
>TRBJ1-2|many|TRBV7-2|-
CASSPTSIRVGYGYTF
TGTGCCAGCAGCCCTACAAGTATCAGGGTCGGCTATGGCTACACCTTC
>TRBJ1-3|many|TRBV19|-
CASSIIDSAGNTIYF
TGTGCCAGTAGTATAATTGACAGTGCTGGAAACACCATATATTTT
>TRBJ1-3|few|TRBV6-5|-
CASMQGGNTIYF
TGTGCCAGCATGCAGGGGGGAAACACCATATATTTT
>TRBJ2-1|-|TRBV12-3/TRBV12-4|-
CASSLSDRERNEQFF
TGTGCCAGCAGTTTGTCTGACCGCGAGAGGAATGAGCAGTTCTTC
>TRBJ1-1|few|TRBV5-5|TRBD1
CASSLGTGVKGTTEAFF
TGTGCCAGCAGCTTAGGGACAGGGGTTAAGGGTACCACTGAAGCTTTCTTT